One sample yielded the 14 T cell receptor beta chains listed below, sequenced in a study of shared clonotypes between healthy human individuals. Naive CD8 isolation took CD45RO-negative cells positively selected for CCR7 and excluded terminally differentiated effector memory CD45RA+ cells. Some clones are missing from TCRdb's copy, which holds only in-frame ones; the method was immunoSEQ multiplex PCR. The table records some 2.1 million clones, about 95% of them present only once. Sequencing used naive CD8+ T cells sorted from blood. The receptor source for this set is a young man in good health.

This chain connects TRBV4-1 to TRBJ2-1, with 8 bases aligning to TRBD2. This CDR3 is 15 amino acids long. The V and J ends lost 2 bases and 5 bases, in that order; junction bases with no gene match: 5. The germline gives CDR1 MGHRA, CDR2 YSYEKL. The CDR3 DNA sequence: TGCGCCAGCAGCCAACCGGGGGGGCTCGACAATGAGCAGTTCTTC. It encodes CASSQPGGLDNEQFF.

The rearrangement links TRBV9 to TRBJ2-2; D gene ambiguous. This CDR3 contains 12 residues. Germline V gene lookup returns CDR1 SGDLS and CDR2 YYNGEE. V lost 0 bases to trimming and J lost 10 bases, with 7 bases between them. In DNA form, the CDR3 reads TGTGCCAGCAGCGTAGGAGGAACGGAGCTGTTTTTT. Translation: CASSVGGTELFF.

The chain is built from TRBV5-6 and TRBJ2-3, with 13 bases lining up with TRBD2. V was clipped by 4 bases and J by 6 bases; unmatched bases: 14. The V gene's germline CDR1 is SGHDT and CDR2 YYEEEE. CDR3 length: 18 residues. As DNA, the CDR3 is TGTGCCAGCAGCCCTCTCCGACTAGCGGGAGGACTGATGGATACGCAGTATTTT. It specifies CASSPLRLAGGLMDTQYF.

Turning to this clone: Other DNA sequences from this sample encode an identical CDR3 as well. V and J are TRBV27 and TRBJ2-7, with 7 bases that match TRBD1. The CDR3 consists of 14 residues. Germline loops: CDR1 MNHEY, CDR2 SMNVEV (reference sequence). The J segment lost 1 base and the V segment lost 3 bases, leaving 3 bases of the junction unmatched. CDR3 residues: CASSLTGLSYEQYF. The CDR3 nucleotides read TGTGCCAGCAGTTTGACAGGGTTGTCCTACGAGCAGTACTTC.

This clone was seen only once. The chain combines TRBV5-6 with TRBJ2-1, with 7 bases matching TRBD1. The V gene end was trimmed by 5 bases and the J gene end by 8 bases; junction bases not matched to a gene: 10. CDR1 is SGHDT and CDR2 is YYEEEE in the germline V gene. The CDR3 has 14 amino acids. Here the CDR3 reads CASSYRGVLYEQFF. DNA of the CDR3: TGTGCCAGCAGTTACAGGGGCGTTTTGTATGAGCAGTTCTTC.

A word on this clone: The identical CDR3 is also encoded by other nucleotide sequences in the sample. This sequence joins TRBV20-1 and TRBJ2-7; a weak D match, TRBD1 (6 bases). Trimming cost V 6 bases and J 5 bases, with 11 bases left between them. Germline CDR1 reads DFQATT; CDR2 reads SNEGSKA (reference sequence). This CDR3 has 11 residues. This CDR3 reads CSAPTGNEQYF. The CDR3 DNA reads TGCAGTGCCCCTACAGGGAACGAGCAGTACTTC.

Worth noting for this clone: This specimen includes other DNA sequences encoding the same CDR3. The genes are TRBV4-1 and TRBJ2-3, with unresolved D. The CDR3 has 14 residues. CDR1 and CDR2 from the germline V gene are MGHRA and YSYEKL. V was cut by 0 bases and J by 1 base, with 5 bases left in between. The CDR3 region is CASSQEWGTDTQYF. Written as DNA, the CDR3 is TGCGCCAGCAGCCAAGAGTGGGGCACAGATACGCAGTATTTT.

The chain is built from TRBV10-3 and TRBJ2-3; no definite D call. Deletions cut 5 bases from V and 1 base from J, with 16 bases between. The length of the CDR3 is 16 residues. Germline loops: CDR1 ENHRY, CDR2 SYGVKD. The CDR3 protein is CAISPVIQVGTDTQYF. The DNA of the CDR3 is TGTGCCATCAGTCCGGTTATCCAGGTGGGCACAGATACGCAGTATTTT.

The chain couples TRBV28 to TRBJ2-7; 11 bases fit TRBD2. CDR1 and CDR2 from the germline V gene are MDHEN and SYDVKM. The CDR3 totals 18 residues. Trimming cost V 9 bases and J 5 bases; bases outside gene matches: 21. CDR3 sequence (DNA): TGTGCCAGGAGCCCCGGATTTAGCGGGGGGGCCGAGCGAGACGAGCAGTACTTC. Translation gives CARSPGFSGGAERDEQYF. Combining the CDR3 with reference TRBV28 and TRBJ2-7 gives the whole variable domain DVKVTQSSRYLVKRTGEKVFLECVQDMDHENMFWYRQDPGLGLRLIYFSYDVKMKEKGDIPEGYSVSREKKERFSLILESASTNQTSMYLCARSPGFSGGAERDEQYFGPGTRLTVT.

J is TRBJ1-1 and V is TRBV2; D might be TRBD1 (5 bases). Trimming removed 3 bases at V and 3 bases at J, with 11 bases between. The CDR3 consists of 14 residues. Germline V gene sequence: CDR1 SNHLY, CDR2 FYNNEI. The CDR3 nucleotides are TGTGCCAGCAGTGACTTAGGGGCGGACACTGAAGCTTTCTTT. Translation: CASSDLGADTEAFF.

The chain is built from TRBV30 and TRBJ1-4; the D is unclear. V shed 3 bases and J shed 5 bases, with 13 bases lying between them. In germline, CDR1 is GTSNPN, CDR2 SVGIG (reference sequence). The CDR3 covers 14 residues. The CDR3 DNA sequence: TGTGCCTGGAGCCATTTGGCTTGGAATGAAAAACTGTTTTTT. Its translation is CAWSHLAWNEKLFF.

A word on this clone: Distinct nucleotide sequences in the sample also encode this CDR3. This chain links TRBV6-5 with TRBJ2-1; D not resolved. Germline CDR1 reads MNHEY; CDR2 reads SVGAGI. The V end was cut by 2 bases, the J end by 4 bases, with 6 bases between. The CDR3 has 13 residues. CDR3 in amino acids: CASSYRSYNEQFF. The CDR3 coding sequence is TGTGCCAGCAGTTACCGGTCTTACAATGAGCAGTTCTTC.

The gene calls are TRBV13 and TRBJ1-1, with TRBD1 as a possible D gene (6 bases). Germline values: CDR1 PRHDT, CDR2 FYEKMQ (reference sequence). This CDR3 has 15 amino acids. V was clipped by 3 bases and J by 0 bases, with 11 bases between them. The CDR3 reads CASSFSGVLNTEAFF. DNA of the CDR3: TGTGCCAGCAGCTTTTCAGGGGTCCTGAACACTGAAGCTTTCTTT.

This rearrangement joins TRBV6-6 to TRBJ2-1; D gene ambiguous. CDR3 length equals 15 residues. The germline V gene encodes CDR1 MNHNY and CDR2 SVGAGI (reference sequence). Trimming pared 8 bases from V and 2 bases from J, leaving 16 bases between. The CDR3 DNA sequence: TGTGCCAGCGTCCAACGGCAGACCGCCTACAATGAGCAGTTCTTC. This encodes CASVQRQTAYNEQFF.